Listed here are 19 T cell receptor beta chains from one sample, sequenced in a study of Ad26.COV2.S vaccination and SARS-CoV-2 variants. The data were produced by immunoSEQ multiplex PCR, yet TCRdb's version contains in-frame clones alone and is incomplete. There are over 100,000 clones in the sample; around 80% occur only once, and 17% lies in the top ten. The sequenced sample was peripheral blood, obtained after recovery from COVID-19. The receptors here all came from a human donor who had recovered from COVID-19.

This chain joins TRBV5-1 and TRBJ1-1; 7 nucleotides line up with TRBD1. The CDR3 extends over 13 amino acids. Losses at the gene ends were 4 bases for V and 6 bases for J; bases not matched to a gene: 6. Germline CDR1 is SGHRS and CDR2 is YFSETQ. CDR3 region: CASSTGAGAEAFF. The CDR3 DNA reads TGCGCCAGCAGCACAGGGGCTGGGGCTGAAGCTTTCTTT. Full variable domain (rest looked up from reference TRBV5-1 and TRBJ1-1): KAGVTQTPRYLIKTRGQQVTLSCSPISGHRSVSWYQQTPGQGLQFLFEYFSETQRNKGNFPGRFSGRQFSNSRSEMNVSTLELGDSALYLCASSTGAGAEAFFGQGTRLTVV.

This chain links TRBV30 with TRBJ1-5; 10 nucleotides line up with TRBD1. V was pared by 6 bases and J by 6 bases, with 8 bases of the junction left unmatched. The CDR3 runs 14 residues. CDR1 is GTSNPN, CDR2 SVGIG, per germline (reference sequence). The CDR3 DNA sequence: TGTGCCTGCGCCGCGACAGGGGGCTTTCAGCCCCAGCATTTT. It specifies CACAATGGFQPQHF.

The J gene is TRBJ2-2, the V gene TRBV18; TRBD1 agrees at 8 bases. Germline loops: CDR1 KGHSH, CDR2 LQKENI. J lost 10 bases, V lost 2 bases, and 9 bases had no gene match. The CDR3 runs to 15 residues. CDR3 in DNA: TGTGCCAGCTCACCAACGAGGACAGGGTATGAGGAGCTGTTTTTT. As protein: CASSPTRTGYEELFF.

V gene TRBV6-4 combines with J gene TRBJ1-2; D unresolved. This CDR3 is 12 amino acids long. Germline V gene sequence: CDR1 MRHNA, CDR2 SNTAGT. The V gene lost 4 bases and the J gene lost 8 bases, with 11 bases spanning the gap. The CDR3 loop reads CASSGPGGGYTF. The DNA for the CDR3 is TGTGCCAGCAGTGGACCGGGAGGCGGCTACACCTTC.

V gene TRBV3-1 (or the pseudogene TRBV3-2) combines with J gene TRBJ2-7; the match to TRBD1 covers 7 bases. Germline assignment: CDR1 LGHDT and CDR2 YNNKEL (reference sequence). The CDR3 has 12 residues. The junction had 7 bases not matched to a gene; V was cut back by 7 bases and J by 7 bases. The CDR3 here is CASTGGNREQYF. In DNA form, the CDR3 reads TGTGCCAGCACAGGGGGAAATCGGGAGCAGTACTTC.

The CDR3 nucleotides are TGTGCCAGCAGCCTCAGGAAAACAAACATTCAGTACTTC. Translated: CASSLRKTNIQYF. V is TRBV3-1 (or the pseudogene TRBV3-2) and J is TRBJ2-4; D gene uncertain. The V end was cut by 4 bases, the J end by 6 bases, with 10 bases between. Germline CDR1 is LGHDT and CDR2 is YNNKEL (reference sequence). The length of the CDR3 is 13 residues.

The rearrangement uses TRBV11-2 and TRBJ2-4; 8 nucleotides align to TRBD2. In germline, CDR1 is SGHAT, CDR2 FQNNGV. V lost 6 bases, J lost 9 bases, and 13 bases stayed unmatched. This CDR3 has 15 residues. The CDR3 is CASSIGGGLGPIQYF. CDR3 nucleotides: TGTGCCAGCAGTATCGGGGGGGGGCTAGGCCCCATTCAGTACTTC.

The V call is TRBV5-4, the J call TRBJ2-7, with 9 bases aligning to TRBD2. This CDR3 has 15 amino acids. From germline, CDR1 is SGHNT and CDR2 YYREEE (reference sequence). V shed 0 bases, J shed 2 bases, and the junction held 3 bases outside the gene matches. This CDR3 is CASSLGSGGTYEQYF. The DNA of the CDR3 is TGTGCCAGCAGCTTGGGGAGCGGGGGGACCTACGAGCAGTACTTC.

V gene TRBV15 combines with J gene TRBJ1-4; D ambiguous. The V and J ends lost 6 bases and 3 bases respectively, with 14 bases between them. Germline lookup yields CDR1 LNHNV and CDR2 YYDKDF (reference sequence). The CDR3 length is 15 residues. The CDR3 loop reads CATSKRDRANEKLFF. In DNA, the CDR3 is TGTGCCACCAGTAAAAGGGATCGGGCTAATGAAAAACTGTTTTTT.

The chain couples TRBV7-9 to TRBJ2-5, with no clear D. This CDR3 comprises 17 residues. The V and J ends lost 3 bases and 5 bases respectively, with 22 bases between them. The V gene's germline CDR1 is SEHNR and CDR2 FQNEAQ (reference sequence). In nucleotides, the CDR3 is TGTGCCAGCAGCTTCGAAGTGGCCTCAGACCCGAGGGAGACCCAGTACTTC. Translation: CASSFEVASDPRETQYF.

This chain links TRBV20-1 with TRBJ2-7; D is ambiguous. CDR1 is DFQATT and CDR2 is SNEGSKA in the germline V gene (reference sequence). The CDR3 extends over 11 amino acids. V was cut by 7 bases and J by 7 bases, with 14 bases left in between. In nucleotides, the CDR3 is TGCAGTGGTTCGTTTAACCGGGAGCAGTACTTC. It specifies CSGSFNREQYF.

CDR3 sequence: CASSLPGTGATANYGYTF. The DNA for the CDR3 is TGTGCCAGCAGTCTCCCCGGGACAGGGGCAACAGCTAACTATGGCTACACCTTC. The V gene is TRBV28, the J gene TRBJ1-2; 10 bases fit TRBD1. Germline V gene data show CDR1 as MDHEN and CDR2 as SYDVKM. With 5 bases clipped from V and 0 bases from J, the junction kept 12 bases outside the gene matches. The CDR3 is 18 amino acids.

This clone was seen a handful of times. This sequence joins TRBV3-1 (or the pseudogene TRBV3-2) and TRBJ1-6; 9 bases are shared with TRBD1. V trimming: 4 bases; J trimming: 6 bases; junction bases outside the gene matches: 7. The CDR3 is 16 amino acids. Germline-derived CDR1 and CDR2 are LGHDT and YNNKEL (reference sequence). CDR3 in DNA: TGTGCCAGCAGCCCCCGAGGGGGACAGGGTAATTCACCCCTCCACTTT. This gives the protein CASSPRGGQGNSPLHF.

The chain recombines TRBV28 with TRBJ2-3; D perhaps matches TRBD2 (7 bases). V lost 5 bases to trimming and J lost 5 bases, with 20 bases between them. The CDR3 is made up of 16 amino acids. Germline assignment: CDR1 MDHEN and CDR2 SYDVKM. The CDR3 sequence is CASSLALGGARDTQYF. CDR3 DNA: TGTGCCAGCAGTCTCGCTTTAGGGGGGGCCAGAGATACGCAGTATTTT.

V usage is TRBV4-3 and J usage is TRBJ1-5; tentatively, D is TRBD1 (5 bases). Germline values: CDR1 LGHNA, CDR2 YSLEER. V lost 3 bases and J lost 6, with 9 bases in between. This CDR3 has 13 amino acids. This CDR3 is CASSQGGGQPQHF. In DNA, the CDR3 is TGCGCCAGCAGCCAGGGGGGGGGTCAGCCCCAGCATTTT.

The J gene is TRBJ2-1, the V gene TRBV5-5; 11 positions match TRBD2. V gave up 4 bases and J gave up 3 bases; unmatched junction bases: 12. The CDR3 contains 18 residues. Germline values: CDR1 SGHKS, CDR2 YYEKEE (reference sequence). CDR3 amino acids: CASSLGLAESLVYNEQFF. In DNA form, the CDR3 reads TGTGCCAGCAGCCTGGGACTAGCGGAGTCGCTAGTCTACAATGAGCAGTTCTTC. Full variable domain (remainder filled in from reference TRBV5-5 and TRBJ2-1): DAGVTQSPTHLIKTRGQQVTLRCSPISGHKSVSWYQQVLGQGPQFIFQYYEKEERGRGNFPDRFSARQFPNYSSELNVNALLLGDSALYLCASSLGLAESLVYNEQFFGPGTRLTVL.

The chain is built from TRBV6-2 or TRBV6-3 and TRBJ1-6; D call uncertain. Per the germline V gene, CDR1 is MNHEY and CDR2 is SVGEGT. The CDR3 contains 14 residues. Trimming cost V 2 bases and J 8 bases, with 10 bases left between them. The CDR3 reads CASSYKGGDSPLHF. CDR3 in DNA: TGTGCCAGCAGTTACAAGGGAGGAGATTCACCCCTCCACTTT.

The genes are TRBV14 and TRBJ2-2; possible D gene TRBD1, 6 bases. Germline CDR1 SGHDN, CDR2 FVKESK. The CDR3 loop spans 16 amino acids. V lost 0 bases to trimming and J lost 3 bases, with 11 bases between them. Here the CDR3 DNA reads TGTGCCAGCAGCCAAGATGATACAGGGTACACCGGGGAGCTGTTTTTT. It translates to CASSQDDTGYTGELFF.

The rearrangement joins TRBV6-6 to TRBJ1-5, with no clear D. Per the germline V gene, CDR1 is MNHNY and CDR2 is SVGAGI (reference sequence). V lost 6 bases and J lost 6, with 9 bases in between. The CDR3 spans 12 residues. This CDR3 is CASSHEGQPQHF. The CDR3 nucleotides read TGTGCCAGCAGCCACGAGGGTCAGCCCCAGCATTTT.